Each of the 10 T cell receptor beta chains below was sequenced from the same sample in a study of neoadjuvant anti-PD-1 for oral cavity cancer. The time point denotes: after neoadjuvant nivolumab, at surgical resection. Assay used: immunoSEQ multiplex PCR; TCRdb lists only in-frame clones, some missing. The sample has almost 6,000 clones, around three fifths seen once. This sample comprised tumor tissue, obtained after nivolumab (anti-PD-1) treatment. The receptors originated from a person between 40 and 85 years old with oral cavity squamous cell carcinoma.

The chain is built from TRBV2 and TRBJ1-3; no reliable D call. The V end was cut by 4 bases, the J end by 0 bases, with 22 bases between. Germline loops: CDR1 SNHLY, CDR2 FYNNEI. This CDR3 has 19 amino acids. CDR3 nucleotide sequence: TGTGCCAGCAGTGCCCGAAGGGTTGATGCAGGTCACTCTGGAAACACCATATATTTT. It encodes CASSARRVDAGHSGNTIYF. Complete variable domain (other parts from reference TRBV2 and TRBJ1-3): EPEVTQTPSHQVTQMGQEVILRCVPISNHLYFYWYRQILGQKVEFLVSFYNNEISEKSEIFDDQFSVERPDGSNFTLKIRSTKLEDSAMYFCASSARRVDAGHSGNTIYFGEGSWLTVV.

This clone has just one count. This sequence joins TRBV29-1 and TRBJ2-3; 8 bases align to TRBD1. The CDR3 length is 14 residues. Germline values: CDR1 SQVTM, CDR2 ANQGSEA. Losses at the gene ends were 4 bases for V and 0 bases for J; bases not matched to a gene: 3. The DNA of the CDR3 is TGCAGCGTTGTCGACAGGGGAAGCACAGATACGCAGTATTTT. Translated: CSVVDRGSTDTQYF.

This clone was recorded a few times. V is TRBV2 and J is TRBJ1-6; D gene uncertain. The CDR3 runs to 13 residues. V lost 9 bases to trimming and J lost 0 bases, with 6 bases between them. CDR1 is SNHLY, CDR2 FYNNEI, per germline. The CDR3 bases are TGTGCCAGTGTGTACTCCTATAATTCACCCCTCCACTTT. Protein sequence: CASVYSYNSPLHF.

The sample holds a few counts of this clone. The chain carries TRBV14 and TRBJ2-3; D is possibly TRBD1 or TRBD2 (6 bases each). In germline, CDR1 is SGHDN, CDR2 FVKESK. This CDR3 is built from 14 residues. Trimming stripped 7 bases from V and 8 bases from J, with 19 bases between. CDR3 sequence: CASTRGGGQGTQYF. The CDR3 nucleotides read TGTGCCAGCACCCGTGGAGGGGGACAAGGTACGCAGTATTTT.

The chain joins TRBV5-5 to TRBJ1-2; D not resolved. The germline V and J ends were trimmed by 4 bases and 2 bases, with 12 bases remaining between them. This CDR3 has 14 residues. Per germline, CDR1 SGHKS and CDR2 YYEKEE (reference sequence). The CDR3 loop reads CASSGRVGNYGYTF. The CDR3, as DNA: TGTGCCAGCAGCGGTAGGGTAGGAAACTATGGCTACACCTTC.

A note on this clone: It is unclear where the CDR3 begins or ends on the DNA, so no DNA is shown, and the CDR3 is as TCRdb lists it. This chain links TRBV7-5 with TRBJ2-1; TRBD2 is the table's D call and was not checked against the DNA. TRBV7-5 is classified as a pseudogene. Including both end residues, the CDR3 is 16 amino acids long. The CDR3 region is CARSPVGSGALNEQFF.

This chain links TRBV5-4 with TRBJ2-1, with TRBD2 matching 10 bases. The V gene end was trimmed by 0 bases and the J gene end by 7 bases; junction bases not matched to a gene: 7. Per the germline V gene, CDR1 is SGHNT and CDR2 is YYREEE (reference sequence). This CDR3 has 16 amino acids. The CDR3 protein is CASSLELAGKGNEQFF. The CDR3 coding sequence is TGTGCCAGCAGCTTGGAACTAGCGGGGAAGGGGAATGAGCAGTTCTTC. The full variable domain, in which reference TRBV5-4 and TRBJ2-1 provide the parts outside the CDR3, is ETGVTQSPTHLIKTRGQQVTLRCSSQSGHNTVSWYQQALGQGPQFIFQYYREEENGRGNFPPRFSGLQFPNYSSELNVNALELDDSALYLCASSLELAGKGNEQFFGPGTRLTVL.

The chain links TRBV7-9 to TRBJ1-5; D perhaps matches TRBD1 (5 bases). Trimming stripped 2 bases from V and 1 base from J, with 9 bases between. The CDR3 loop spans 15 amino acids. Germline V gene lookup returns CDR1 SEHNR and CDR2 FQNEAQ (reference sequence). The CDR3 DNA follows: TGTGCCAGCAGCTTACAGGGATTAAGCAATCAGCCCCAGCATTTT. Its protein product is CASSLQGLSNQPQHF.

The table lists this clone with a few counts. The gene calls are TRBV14 and TRBJ1-6; D is ambiguous. V lost 6 bases and J lost 8, with 14 bases in between. Germline V gene lookup returns CDR1 SGHDN and CDR2 FVKESK. The CDR3 extends over 14 amino acids. The CDR3 DNA reads as TGTGCCAGCAGTTCACAAGGAGGTTATTCACCCCTCCACTTT. Residues: CASSSQGGYSPLHF.

The chain recombines TRBV14 with TRBJ2-7; D might be TRBD2 (6 bases). V lost 5 bases, J lost 1 base, and 12 bases lay in between. CDR3 length: 14 residues. Per germline, CDR1 SGHDN and CDR2 FVKESK. As DNA, the CDR3 is TGTGCCAGCAGCAACCGGGACTTTTCCTACGAGCAGTACTTC. Protein sequence: CASSNRDFSYEQYF.